Presented here are 32 T cell receptor beta chains from one specimen sequenced in a study of T cell changes during pregnancy in multiple sclerosis. Clones were sequenced by immunoSEQ multiplex PCR, and TCRdb holds only the in-frame ones, with some missing. The sample lists about 23,000 clones, approximately 86% occurring once. The sequencing here drew on CD4+ T cells from peripheral blood mononuclear cells, taken in the first trimester of pregnancy. The receptors shown here come from a female donor in good health, enrolled as a control in a pregnancy study.

CDR3 residues: CASSLGQNTEAFF. CDR3 nucleotide sequence: TGTGCCAGCAGTTTGGGACAGAACACTGAAGCTTTCTTT. This sequence joins TRBV27 and TRBJ1-1, with TRBD1 as a possible D gene (6 bases). V lost 3 bases, J lost 1 base, and 6 bases lay in between. The CDR3 is made up of 13 amino acids. The germline CDR1 and CDR2 sequences are MNHEY and SMNVEV (reference sequence).

This clone appeared a few times. The rearrangement joins TRBV27 to TRBJ2-5; 7 bases line up with TRBD1. Germline values: CDR1 MNHEY, CDR2 SMNVEV (reference sequence). This CDR3 is 14 amino acids long. After removal of 5 bases from V and 2 bases from J, the junction contained 5 bases not matched to a gene. The chain's CDR3 is CASSLLGQQETQYF. The DNA for the CDR3 is TGTGCCAGCAGTCTCCTGGGACAGCAAGAGACCCAGTACTTC.

The gene calls are TRBV10-3 and TRBJ1-3; 8 nucleotides align to TRBD1. CDR1 is ENHRY and CDR2 is SYGVKD in the germline V gene. The CDR3 is 14 amino acids. V trimming: 10 bases; J trimming: 4 bases; junction bases outside the gene matches: 9. The CDR3 sequence is CATQGAPPGNTIYF. Written as DNA, the CDR3 is TGTGCCACCCAGGGGGCCCCACCCGGAAACACCATATATTTT.

This clone came up a few times. The V call is TRBV19, the J call TRBJ1-5; 11 positions match TRBD1. Germline V gene sequence: CDR1 LNHDA, CDR2 SQIVND (reference sequence). V lost 5 bases and J lost 8; bases outside the gene matches: 5. CDR3 length: 14 amino acids. CDR3 amino acids: CASSGGGQGEPQHF. The CDR3 bases are TGTGCCAGTAGTGGGGGGGGACAGGGGGAGCCCCAGCATTTT.

The chain couples TRBV18 to TRBJ2-3, with 11 bases fitting TRBD2. Trimming took 0 bases from V and 4 from J; bases not matched to a gene: 3. Germline V lookup: CDR1 KGHSH, CDR2 LQKENI. This CDR3 has 16 residues. CDR3 region: CASSPPFSGGADTQYF. CDR3 sequence (DNA): TGTGCCAGCTCACCACCCTTTAGCGGGGGGGCAGATACGCAGTATTTT.

The chain links TRBV28 to TRBJ2-5; 7 bases map to TRBD2. V shed 6 bases, J shed 3 bases, and the junction held 7 bases outside the gene matches. Germline V gene data show CDR1 as MDHEN and CDR2 as SYDVKM. This CDR3 region has 14 residues. The CDR3 nucleotides read TGTGCCAGCAGCCGCTATGCGGGAGAAGAGACCCAGTACTTC. Encoded protein: CASSRYAGEETQYF. Based on the CDR3 plus reference TRBV28 and TRBJ2-5, the full variable domain is DVKVTQSSRYLVKRTGEKVFLECVQDMDHENMFWYRQDPGLGLRLIYFSYDVKMKEKGDIPEGYSVSREKKERFSLILESASTNQTSMYLCASSRYAGEETQYFGPGTRLLVL.

The chain is built from TRBV6-5 and TRBJ1-1, with D perhaps matching TRBD1 (6 bases). The CDR3 loop spans 13 amino acids. V was shortened by 7 bases and J by 4 bases, with 13 bases between the two germline ends. Per germline, CDR1 MNHEY and CDR2 SVGAGI. CDR3 sequence (DNA): TGTGCCAGCACCGTAGCGGGGGCCACTGAAGCTTTCTTT. It is translated as CASTVAGATEAFF.

This chain uses TRBV5-1 with TRBJ2-1; 7 bases match TRBD1. The germline CDR1 and CDR2 sequences are SGHRS and YFSETQ. Unmatched junction bases numbered 12, after V lost 7 bases and J lost 8 bases. The CDR3 consists of 14 residues. The CDR3 DNA reads as TGCGCCAGCCTTCCAACGACAGGGTCCGATGAGCAGTTCTTC. It yields the protein CASLPTTGSDEQFF.

V is TRBV6-5 and J is TRBJ1-2, with TRBD1 identical over 7 bases. Unmatched junction bases numbered 3, after V lost 1 base and J lost 4 bases. The CDR3 has 14 residues. The germline V gene has CDR1 MNHEY and CDR2 SVGAGI. The CDR3 region is CASSYLDRAYGYTF. The CDR3 DNA reads TGTGCCAGCAGTTACTTAGACAGGGCCTATGGCTACACCTTC.

The CDR3 loop is CASNLAGGPGEQFF. DNA for the CDR3: TGCGCCAGCAACCTAGCGGGGGGGCCTGGTGAGCAGTTCTTC. The chain links TRBV5-1 to TRBJ2-1; 12 bases match TRBD2. V lost 6 bases and J lost 9; bases outside the gene matches: 7. Germline V lookup: CDR1 SGHRS, CDR2 YFSETQ. There are 14 residues in the CDR3.

This chain joins TRBV28 and TRBJ1-4; 8 bases align to TRBD1. V shed 7 bases and J 3 bases; nucleotides not matched to a gene: 10. The CDR3 is 16 residues long. Per germline, CDR1 MDHEN and CDR2 SYDVKM. The CDR3 reads CASTLTQGAPNEKLFF. CDR3 DNA: TGTGCCAGCACCCTCACCCAGGGGGCGCCTAATGAAAAACTGTTTTTT.

The chain links TRBV10-1 to TRBJ1-2, with 8 bases fitting TRBD1. CDR3 length: 17 amino acids. Germline trimming cut 7 bases from V and 3 bases from J; bases unmatched to any gene: 16. Germline assignment: CDR1 WNHNN and CDR2 SYGVQD (reference sequence). Here the CDR3 DNA reads TGCGCCAGCATTTGGACAGGGCGCGAACGGACTTACTATGGCTACACCTTC. Translated: CASIWTGRERTYYGYTF.

The chain recombines TRBV6-6 with TRBJ1-4; 7 bases line up with TRBD1. Germline V gene lookup returns CDR1 MNHNY and CDR2 SVGAGI (reference sequence). The CDR3 runs to 14 residues. The V segment lost 8 bases and the J segment 11 bases; nucleotides outside the gene matches: 14. The CDR3 reads CASCLQGRALKLFF. CDR3 DNA: TGTGCCAGCTGCTTACAGGGGCGCGCCCTTAAACTGTTTTTT.

This clone was counted only a few times. The chain is built from TRBV6-4 and TRBJ2-1, with 9 bases that match TRBD1. The V and J ends lost 0 bases and 7 bases, in that order; junction bases with no gene match: 7. The germline V gene has CDR1 MRHNA and CDR2 SNTAGT. This CDR3 is 16 amino acids long. The CDR3 region has the DNA TGTGCCAGCAGTGACTCCACAGGGGGCTCGGGGAATGAGCAGTTCTTC. This gives the protein CASSDSTGGSGNEQFF.

A few counts support this clone. The chain combines TRBV5-4 with TRBJ1-1; D is unclear. Trimming took 7 bases from V and 1 from J, leaving 11 bases between them. The length of the CDR3 is 13 residues. Germline V gives CDR1 SGHNT, CDR2 YYREEE (reference sequence). CDR3 DNA: TGTGCCAGCGGGCGGGATCGGAACACTGAAGCTTTCTTT. It is translated as CASGRDRNTEAFF.

The chain is built from TRBV5-5 and TRBJ1-2; no firm D call. This CDR3 contains 14 residues. Trimming took off 5 bases at V and 6 bases at J, with 17 bases between the two ends. Germline V gene sequence: CDR1 SGHKS, CDR2 YYEKEE (reference sequence). CDR3 loop: CASRRTVGGHGYTF. Here the CDR3 DNA reads TGTGCCAGCAGGCGGACGGTGGGAGGCCATGGCTACACCTTC.

V and J are TRBV2 and TRBJ2-2, with TRBD1 matching 9 bases. After removal of 3 bases from V and 3 bases from J, the junction contained 2 bases not matched to a gene. CDR1 is SNHLY, CDR2 FYNNEI, per germline. CDR3 length: 15 residues. The CDR3 protein is CASSEGQGYTGELFF. The CDR3 DNA reads as TGTGCCAGCAGTGAGGGACAGGGATACACCGGGGAGCTGTTTTTT.

This clone was observed a handful of times. This chain uses TRBV6-1 with TRBJ1-6; D is ambiguous. Germline V gene data show CDR1 as MNHNS and CDR2 as SASEGT. CDR3 length: 13 amino acids. Deletions cut 10 bases from V and 5 bases from J, with 12 bases between. In DNA form, the CDR3 reads TGTGCCACCAGAAGGGAGGATAATTCACCCCTCCACTTT. Its protein product is CATRREDNSPLHF.

This chain joins TRBV23-1 and TRBJ2-7; D is ambiguous. TRBV23-1 is recorded as an ORF, its role being uncertain. The CDR3 length is 17 residues. With 0 bases removed from V and 3 bases from J, the gap between germline ends came to 18 bases. The CDR3, as DNA: TGCGCCAGCAGTCAATCAGAAAAGTACTTCCCTATCTACGAGCAGTACTTC. Encoded protein: CASSQSEKYFPIYEQYF.

This chain uses TRBV27 with TRBJ2-5; TRBD1 might be the D (6 bases). The V end lost 4 bases, the J end lost 5 bases, and 11 bases lay between the germline ends. This CDR3 contains 13 residues. CDR1 and CDR2 (germline): MNHEY, SMNVEV (reference sequence). The CDR3 nucleotides read TGTGCCAGCAGTTCCCCAGGGGAGGAGACCCAGTACTTC. It specifies CASSSPGEETQYF.

The chain has TRBV7-2 and TRBJ2-7, with a weak D call TRBD1 (7 bases). The V gene's germline CDR1 is SGHTA and CDR2 FQGNSA. The CDR3 length is 15 residues. Trimming left V 5 bases short and J 0 bases short, with 14 bases between. CDR3: CASSRGGGVSYEQYF. CDR3 coding DNA: TGTGCCAGCAGCCGAGGGGGCGGGGTCTCCTACGAGCAGTACTTC.

The chain joins TRBV30 to TRBJ2-3; 7 bases are a match to TRBD1. V lost 2 bases to trimming and J lost 9 bases; unmatched junction nucleotides: 5. CDR3 length: 12 amino acids. CDR1 GTSNPN and CDR2 SVGIG come from the germline V gene (reference sequence). Here the CDR3 DNA reads TGTGCCTGGAGTAAGTTACAGGGGACGCAGTATTTT. Its translation is CAWSKLQGTQYF. The variable domain in full, with the rest retrieved from reference TRBV30 and TRBJ2-3, is SQTIHQWPATLVQPVGSPLSLECTVEGTSNPNLYWYRQAAGRGLQLLFYSVGIGQISSEVPQNLSASRPQDRQFILSSKKLLLSDSGFYLCAWSKLQGTQYFGPGTRLTVL.

The rearrangement joins TRBV5-1 to TRBJ2-7, with 8 bases matching TRBD2. This CDR3 comprises 13 residues. V shed 9 bases, J shed 1 base, and the junction held 6 bases outside the gene matches. Per germline, CDR1 SGHRS and CDR2 YFSETQ. The CDR3, as DNA: TGCGCCACTTCCATAGCGGGATCCTACGAGCAGTACTTC. As protein: CATSIAGSYEQYF.

V usage is TRBV10-1 and J usage is TRBJ2-5, with TRBD1 as a possible D gene (6 bases). The germline V and J ends were trimmed by 3 bases and 1 base, with 9 bases remaining between them. Germline-derived CDR1 and CDR2 are WNHNN and SYGVQD (reference sequence). The CDR3 contains 14 residues. CDR3 in DNA: TGCGCCAGCAGTGACAGGGGCCCCCAAGAGACCCAGTACTTC. Translating it yields CASSDRGPQETQYF.

J is TRBJ2-7 and V is TRBV19, with 14 bases lining up with TRBD2. Per the germline V gene, CDR1 is LNHDA and CDR2 is SQIVND (reference sequence). The CDR3 is 18 residues long. The V segment lost 3 bases and the J segment 1 base; nucleotides outside the gene matches: 8. The CDR3 coding sequence is TGTGCCAGTAGTATGGGACTAGCGGGGGTACTATTTTCCTACGAGCAGTACTTC. Its protein is CASSMGLAGVLFSYEQYF.

The J gene is TRBJ2-5, the V gene TRBV7-9; possibly TRBD2 for D (6 bases). The germline V and J ends were trimmed by 1 base and 3 bases, with 9 bases remaining between them. Germline loops: CDR1 SEHNR, CDR2 FQNEAQ (reference sequence). The CDR3 sequence is 14 residues long. DNA for the CDR3: TGTGCCAGCAGCTTAGGGGCGGGGAAAGAGACCCAGTACTTC. Translation: CASSLGAGKETQYF. The full variable domain, in which reference TRBV7-9 and TRBJ2-5 provide the parts outside the CDR3, is DTGVSQNPRHKITKRGQNVTFRCDPISEHNRLYWYRQTLGQGPEFLTYFQNEAQLEKSRLLSDRFSAERPKGSFSTLEIQRTEQGDSAMYLCASSLGAGKETQYFGPGTRLLVL.

CDR3 in DNA: TGTGCCAGCAGTGACCGGCAGGGCCTCAATCAGCCCCAGCATTTT. Its translation is CASSDRQGLNQPQHF. This chain joins TRBV2 and TRBJ1-5; D may be TRBD1 (5 bases). Germline loops: CDR1 SNHLY, CDR2 FYNNEI. V was trimmed by 3 bases and J by 3 bases, leaving 12 bases between them. The CDR3 is made up of 15 amino acids.

This clone has a single count. The chain couples TRBV29-1 to TRBJ2-7, with D possibly TRBD1 on 6 matching bases. The germline V gene has CDR1 SQVTM and CDR2 ANQGSEA. The V gene lost 6 bases and the J gene lost 3 bases, with 15 bases spanning the gap. The CDR3 is 13 amino acids. CDR3 in amino acids: CSVATGPVYEQYF. The DNA of the CDR3 is TGCAGCGTCGCGACAGGTCCAGTCTACGAGCAGTACTTC.

The chain combines TRBV5-1 with TRBJ2-5; 9 bases map to TRBD2. Germline lookup yields CDR1 SGHRS and CDR2 YFSETQ. This CDR3 has 17 residues. V lost 0 bases and J lost 10; bases outside the gene matches: 16. DNA for the CDR3: TGCGCCAGCAGCTTGGAATTTCCCAGCGGGGGGCCCCGGGACCAGTACTTC. It is translated as CASSLEFPSGGPRDQYF.

The chain couples TRBV27 to TRBJ1-3; D is unclear. This CDR3 is built from 16 residues. V lost 5 bases, J lost 2 bases, and 16 bases lay in between. The germline V gene encodes CDR1 MNHEY and CDR2 SMNVEV (reference sequence). The DNA of the CDR3 is TGTGCCAGCAGTCCCCGGTGGGAGCCTCCTGGAAACACCATATATTTT. This gives the protein CASSPRWEPPGNTIYF.

This clone is a singleton in its sample. V usage is TRBV18 and J usage is TRBJ2-7, with 8 positions matching TRBD1. Unmatched junction bases numbered 10, after V lost 1 base and J lost 5 bases. Germline V gives CDR1 KGHSH, CDR2 LQKENI. This CDR3 contains 16 residues. The CDR3 spells CASSPLPTGGGDEQYF. The DNA of the CDR3 is TGTGCCAGCTCACCACTCCCTACAGGGGGTGGCGACGAGCAGTACTTC.

This clone was detected a few times. The chain has TRBV7-3 and TRBJ1-2; D uncertain. Between the trimmed V and J ends, which lost 5 bases and 2 bases, there was a span of 12 bases. Germline CDR1 and CDR2: SGHTA and FQGTGA. The CDR3 covers 14 residues. CDR3 nucleotide sequence: TGTGCCAGCAGCCTCGGGGTGGGGAACTATGGCTACACCTTC. This codes for CASSLGVGNYGYTF.